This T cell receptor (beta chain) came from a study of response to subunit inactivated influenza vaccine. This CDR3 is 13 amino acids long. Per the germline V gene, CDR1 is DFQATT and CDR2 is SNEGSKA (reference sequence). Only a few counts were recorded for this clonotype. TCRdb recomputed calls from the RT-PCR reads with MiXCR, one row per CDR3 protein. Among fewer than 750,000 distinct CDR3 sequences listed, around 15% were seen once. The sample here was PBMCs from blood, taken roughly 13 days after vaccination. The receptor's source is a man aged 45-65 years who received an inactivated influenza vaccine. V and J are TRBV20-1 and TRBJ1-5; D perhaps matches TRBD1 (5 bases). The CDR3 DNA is TGCAGCGTCCCTTACGGGGGGAATCAGCCCCAGCATTTT. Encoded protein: CSVPYGGNQPQHF.